This TCR beta chain appears in the sequencing data of a study of cytomegalovirus exposure and HLA in healthy donors. Germline CDR1 is SGHRS and CDR2 is YFSETQ. The CDR3 loop spans 14 amino acids. The V end lost 0 bases, the J end lost 8 bases, and 14 bases lay between the germline ends. With 60 Vbeta and 13 Jbeta primers, the PCR was carried out. The authors' processing: Among the unique TCR beta chains that a later analysis counted, about 81 million in all, roughly 9.9 million were shared. The protocol was immunoSEQ multiplex PCR, while the TCRdb copy is restricted to in-frame clones and leaves out a portion. That table supplies the V and J calls and clone size; D and trimming were determined from the DNA. The sample yields 150,000 or so clones, 75% seen once. Study results and limitations: The classifier was said to identify cytomegalovirus status with high specificity and sensitivity.

Nominally healthy donors were sampled, though unrecorded immune exposures were likely. A note on this clone: Antigen specificity is unknown.

The specimen was PBMCs. The chain employs TRBV5-1 and TRBJ1-2; maybe TRBD1 (6 bases). The source is a woman aged 35 to 49 in good health and CMV-seropositive. CDR3 DNA sequence: TGCGCCAGCAGCTTGGACAGGGTCTTTGGGGGCTACACCTTC. This translates into CASSLDRVFGGYTF. The variable domain in full, with the rest retrieved from reference TRBV5-1 and TRBJ1-2, is KAGVTQTPRYLIKTRGQQVTLSCSPISGHRSVSWYQQTPGQGLQFLFEYFSETQRNKGNFPGRFSGRQFSNSRSEMNVSTLELGDSALYLCASSLDRVFGGYTFGSGTRLTVV.